This TCR beta chain emerged from a study of CD8 T cells in ankylosing spondylitis. General study results and limits: The clones that were linked to disease were reported to be significantly enriched in matched synovial fluid samples from ankylosing spondylitis patients.

V shed 5 bases and J shed 0 bases, with 14 bases lying between them. The CDR3 consists of 15 residues. The V gene's germline CDR1 is DFQATT and CDR2 SNEGSKA (reference sequence). Scientists made TCR beta libraries using quantitative 5'-RACE with molecular barcodes. TCRdb used MiXCR to reprocess the 5' RACE reads, holding one entry per CDR3 protein. The sample has 200,000 or so distinct CDR3 sequences; over 15% are singletons. As regards this clonotype: Its target is unknown.

The receptor was derived from a male donor aged 5-30 years with ankylosing spondylitis or in good health (not recorded which). This rearrangement joins TRBV20-1 to TRBJ2-1, with D perhaps TRBD2 (5 bases). The material sequenced was blood, either unsorted or a sorted T cell fraction (not recorded which). This chain's CDR3 is CSALLASPSYNEQFF. In nucleotides, the CDR3 is TGCAGTGCTCTCCTCGCTAGCCCCTCCTACAATGAGCAGTTCTTC.